The 18 T cell receptor beta chains given below trace back to one sample, sequenced in a study of beta chain features in type 1 diabetes. The study, taken as a whole, reports: For Type 1 diabetes patients, all four CD4+ subsets carried TCRB CDR3s that were moderately but significantly shorter.

No antigen has been assigned to these receptors. What was sequenced were expressed TCRB transcripts, since all of the isolated RNA had been reverse transcribed. Assay used: immunoSEQ multiplex PCR; TCRdb lists only in-frame clones, some missing. The data show around 140,000 clones, 7% to 10% seen once. Sequenced sample: central memory CD4+ T cells from blood. Source of these receptors: a young man with type 1 diabetes.

This clone was counted between two and nine times. The rearrangement uses TRBV5-4 and TRBJ2-7; 9 nucleotides agree with TRBD1. The V segment lost 0 bases and the J segment 2 bases; nucleotides outside the gene matches: 3. There are 15 residues in the CDR3. Germline-derived CDR1 and CDR2 are SGHNT and YYREEE (reference sequence). The chain's CDR3 is CASSLGGTGTYEQYF. DNA of the CDR3: TGTGCCAGCAGCTTGGGTGGGACAGGGACCTACGAGCAGTACTTC. Complete variable domain (other parts from reference TRBV5-4 and TRBJ2-7): ETGVTQSPTHLIKTRGQQVTLRCSSQSGHNTVSWYQQALGQGPQFIFQYYREEENGRGNFPPRFSGLQFPNYSSELNVNALELDDSALYLCASSLGGTGTYEQYFGPGTRLTVT.

This sequence joins TRBV5-6 and TRBJ2-4; 10 bases match TRBD2. Germline-derived CDR1 and CDR2 are SGHDT and YYEEEE. This CDR3 comprises 14 residues. V was pared by 5 bases and J by 6 bases, with 5 bases of the junction left unmatched. The CDR3 DNA follows: TGTGCCAGCAGATTAGCGGGGGGCACAAACATTCAGTACTTC. This translates into CASRLAGGTNIQYF.

V and J are TRBV5-4 and TRBJ2-1, with TRBD1 identical over 11 bases. This CDR3 is 16 amino acids long. Germline V gene sequence: CDR1 SGHNT, CDR2 YYREEE (reference sequence). Trimming at V came to 3 bases and at J to 2 bases, leaving 4 bases not matched to a gene. CDR3 sequence reads: CASSSGGQGAYNEQFF. CDR3 sequence (DNA): TGTGCCAGCAGCTCGGGGGGACAGGGGGCCTACAATGAGCAGTTCTTC.

This chain joins TRBV27 and TRBJ2-1; 9 bases are shared with TRBD1. The trim removed 10 bases at V and 8 bases at J, leaving 12 bases unmatched. Germline-derived CDR1 and CDR2 are MNHEY and SMNVEV (reference sequence). This CDR3 is built from 14 residues. As DNA, the CDR3 is TGTGCCACCGAATCGGGACAGGGATTCCATGAGCAGTTCTTC. Encoded protein: CATESGQGFHEQFF.

The gene calls are TRBV2 and TRBJ2-1, with D tentatively TRBD1 (6 bases). The CDR3 loop spans 15 amino acids. Germline CDR1 SNHLY, CDR2 FYNNEI. Between the trimmed V and J ends, which lost 2 bases and 0 bases, there was a span of 8 bases. The CDR3: CASSEPRGSYNEQFF. CDR3 nucleotides: TGTGCCAGCAGTGAACCCAGGGGCTCCTACAATGAGCAGTTCTTC.

The chain links TRBV5-1 to TRBJ2-3, with 8 bases that match TRBD2. Trimming removed 4 bases from V and 6 bases from J; junction bases left unmatched: 7. This CDR3 contains 14 residues. In germline, CDR1 is SGHRS, CDR2 YFSETQ. In nucleotides, the CDR3 is TGCGCCAGCAGCCTCGGGCCGGGAGGGGATACGCAGTATTTT. Protein product: CASSLGPGGDTQYF.

This clone has more than one count but fewer than ten. CDR3 coding DNA: TGCGCCAGCAGCTTCGGACAGGCAAACCAAGAGACCCAGTACTTC. Protein sequence: CASSFGQANQETQYF. The rearrangement uses TRBV5-1 and TRBJ2-5, with 7 bases fitting TRBD1. The CDR3 covers 15 residues. Germline CDR1 and CDR2: SGHRS and YFSETQ. Germline trimming cut 2 bases from V and 0 bases from J; bases unmatched to any gene: 4.

Many counts were recorded for this clone. The chain is built from TRBV7-6 and TRBJ2-1, with D unclear. The germline CDR1 and CDR2 sequences are SGHVS and FNYEAQ. Deletions cut 2 bases from V and 2 bases from J, with 13 bases between. The length of the CDR3 is 16 residues. CDR3 nucleotides: TGTGCCAGCAGCTTATCTGCGCGAGCCCCCTACAATGAGCAGTTCTTC. Translated, it gives CASSLSARAPYNEQFF.

The table lists this clone with a few counts. The chain carries TRBV5-1 and TRBJ2-5, with 10 bases matching TRBD2. Germline V gene sequence: CDR1 SGHRS, CDR2 YFSETQ. There are 15 residues in the CDR3. V lost 1 base and J lost 3; bases outside the gene matches: 3. The CDR3 nucleotides are TGCGCCAGCAGCTTGTTTCTAGCGGGGGAAGAGACCCAGTACTTC. It specifies CASSLFLAGEETQYF.

The gene calls are TRBV10-3 and TRBJ2-7; TRBD1 aligns across 8 bases. The ends lost 0 bases at V and 5 bases at J; junction bases unmatched: 3. The CDR3 has 14 amino acids. Germline V gene sequence: CDR1 ENHRY, CDR2 SYGVKD. The CDR3 coding sequence is TGTGCCATCAGTGAGTCTCAGGGGGCGGACGAGCAGTACTTC. Translated: CAISESQGADEQYF.

Turning to this clone: An end of the junction differs from the germline gene, which may be a read error. The CDR3 DNA reads as TGTGCCAGCAGCTACGCGCAGGGGGCCCAATACTTC. Translation: CASSYAQGAQYF. The rearrangement links TRBV7-6 to TRBJ2-5, with TRBD1 matching 8 bases. Germline CDR1 reads SGHVS; CDR2 reads FNYEAQ. This CDR3 has 12 residues. Supplemented by reference TRBV7-6 and TRBJ2-5, the full variable domain reads GAGVSQSPRYKVTKRGQDVALRCDPISGHVSLYWYRQALGQGPEFLTYFNYEAQQDKSGLPNDRFSAERPEGSISTLTIQRTEQRDSAMYRCASSYAQGAQYFGPGTRLLVL.

This clone came up a few times. This chain joins TRBV6-5 and TRBJ1-1, with D possibly TRBD1 on 5 matching bases. CDR3 length: 13 residues. Looked up from germline, CDR1 is MNHEY and CDR2 is SVGAGI. The ends were cut back, 6 bases at V and 0 bases at J, with 8 bases in the middle. CDR3 protein: CASRDNLNTEAFF. The CDR3 DNA reads TGTGCCAGCAGGGACAATCTGAACACTGAAGCTTTCTTT.

The chain has TRBV7-8 and TRBJ2-5, with unresolved D. The ends were cut back, 5 bases at V and 1 base at J, with 17 bases in the middle. CDR3 length: 16 residues. Germline CDR1 is SGHVS and CDR2 is FQNEAQ. In nucleotides, the CDR3 is TGTGCCAGCAGCCCCCTGGTGTGGCAGGTCCAAGAGACCCAGTACTTC. As protein: CASSPLVWQVQETQYF.

This clone occurred a few times. The rearrangement links TRBV4-2 to TRBJ2-7; 7 bases fit TRBD1. CDR1 is LGHNA, CDR2 YNFKEQ, per germline. J lost 1 base, V lost 0 bases, and 0 bases had no gene match. The CDR3 consists of 14 residues. This CDR3 is CASSQEDRSYEQYF. CDR3 sequence (DNA): TGTGCCAGCAGCCAAGAGGACAGGTCCTACGAGCAGTACTTC.

This clone was seen a handful of times. The chain uses TRBV5-6 and TRBJ2-5; 8 bases line up with TRBD1. The junction had 6 bases not matched to a gene; V was cut back by 4 bases and J by 4 bases. The CDR3 is made up of 14 amino acids. CDR1 SGHDT and CDR2 YYEEEE come from the germline V gene. In DNA, the CDR3 is TGTGCCAGCAGCGTGCAGGGGGCTATAGAGACCCAGTACTTC. Protein: CASSVQGAIETQYF. Combining the CDR3 with reference TRBV5-6 and TRBJ2-5 gives the whole variable domain DAGVTQSPTHLIKTRGQQVTLRCSPKSGHDTVSWYQQALGQGPQFIFQYYEEEERQRGNFPDRFSGHQFPNYSSELNVNALLLGDSALYLCASSVQGAIETQYFGPGTRLLVL.

CDR3: CASTTDSRLAFF. CDR3 DNA sequence: TGTGCCAGCACCACGGACAGTCGTTTGGCTTTCTTT. The chain has TRBV25-1 and TRBJ1-1; a possible D gene is TRBD1 (6 bases). Trimming cost V 7 bases and J 11 bases, with 17 bases left between them. The CDR3 runs 12 residues. The germline V gene has CDR1 MGHDK and CDR2 SYGVNS.

The gene calls are TRBV4-2 and TRBJ2-3; 7 bases are shared with TRBD2. The V gene end was trimmed by 0 bases and the J gene end by 3 bases; junction bases not matched to a gene: 6. The CDR3 length is 16 residues. CDR1 is LGHNA and CDR2 is YNFKEQ in the germline V gene. CDR3 sequence: CASSQDLGGGTDTQYF. Here the CDR3 DNA reads TGTGCCAGCAGCCAAGATCTAGGCGGGGGAACAGATACGCAGTATTTT.

This clone was observed a few times. The chain couples TRBV2 to TRBJ2-4; D is perhaps TRBD1 (6 bases). This CDR3 is built from 16 residues. The V gene lost 4 bases and the J gene lost 3 bases, with 16 bases spanning the gap. Germline V CDR1 and CDR2: SNHLY, FYNNEI. The CDR3 reads CASSGEQGRVKNIQYF. The CDR3 bases are TGTGCCAGCAGTGGAGAACAGGGTAGGGTCAAAAACATTCAGTACTTC. Full variable domain (missing parts from reference TRBV2 and TRBJ2-4): EPEVTQTPSHQVTQMGQEVILRCVPISNHLYFYWYRQILGQKVEFLVSFYNNEISEKSEIFDDQFSVERPDGSNFTLKIRSTKLEDSAMYFCASSGEQGRVKNIQYFGAGTRLSVL.